The entry below describes one T cell receptor (beta chain). Its antigen remains unknown. These data belong to a study of CD8 T cell repertoires and HIV-1 epitope variants. Findings of the study overall: Beta chains alone show antigen proliferation, not cytokine profile or function.

Generated by immunoSEQ multiplex PCR, the TCRdb table keeps only in-frame clones and is missing some. The sample has 4,500 to 6,500 clones, 66% seen once; the top ten hold roughly 40%. Germline V CDR1 and CDR2: MDHEN, SYDVKM. Germline trimming cut 3 bases from V and 1 base from J; bases unmatched to any gene: 3. This CDR3 is 14 amino acids long. Sequencing used cultured CD8+ T cells derived from PBMCs. The source is a male donor with HIV. The gene calls are TRBV28 and TRBJ2-7; 7 bases match TRBD1. In nucleotides, the CDR3 is TGTGCCAGCAGTTTGACAGGGCCTTCCTACGAGCAGTACTTC. Translating gives CASSLTGPSYEQYF.